The 14 T cell receptor beta chains below were found in one sample sequenced in a study of tumor-infiltrating lymphocytes in primary liver carcinoma. Unsorted bulk tissue, about 17-34 mg of it, served as the source for co-extraction of RNA and DNA. TCR beta cDNA was prepared out of roughly 450 ng total RNA by means of a constant-region primer. For TCR beta, libraries were produced by three nested multiplex PCR rounds using slightly modified ARM-PCR. Researchers ran the first two PCR rounds for 9 to 10 cycles each with TRBV1-TRBV30 forward primers and a C-beta reverse primer. TCRdb analysed the multiplex PCR reads with MiXCR anew, one entry per CDR3 protein. The profile shows 55,000 or so distinct CDR3 sequences, 65% to 80% of them singletons. Material for sequencing was liver tumor tissue from sampling region 2. This sample's subset: tumor region T2, inferior pole. Receptors originate from a man aged 35 to 55 with primary liver carcinoma and hepatitis B virus infection.

This clonotype was counted once. A read error may explain this, as a much larger clone is one base away. The chain uses TRBV7-9 and TRBJ2-7; TRBD2 aligns across 7 bases. The CDR3 length is 12 residues. Germline V gene data show CDR1 as SEHNR and CDR2 as FQNEAQ (reference sequence). The CDR3 DNA follows: TGTGTCAGCAGCTGGGCGGGGGACGAGCAGTACTTC. Amino acid sequence: CVSSWAGDEQYF.

In the case of this clonotype: One base away lies a much larger clone, so this may be a sequencing read error. The chain uses TRBV10-3 and TRBJ2-7; D is perhaps TRBD2 (5 bases). Germline lookup yields CDR1 ENHRY and CDR2 SYGVKD. V lost 8 bases and J 5 bases, leaving 16 bases between the germline ends. This CDR3 spans 13 amino acids. Here the CDR3 reads CAICGPGKHEQYF. The DNA of the CDR3 is TGTGCCATCTGTGGGCCGGGGAAGCACGAGCAGTACTTC.

For this clonotype: A much more abundant neighbour one base away suggests this may be a read error. The chain carries TRBV7-9 and TRBJ2-1, with TRBD1 matching 8 bases. The CDR3 is 16 amino acids. Germline-derived CDR1 and CDR2 are SEHNR and FQNEAQ (reference sequence). CDR3 residues: CASTLWSGTGYNVQFF. The CDR3 coding sequence is TGTGCCAGCACCTTATGGTCCGGGACAGGTTACAATGTGCAGTTCTTC.

This clonotype was seen repeatedly, ten times or more. The chain recombines TRBV10-3 with TRBJ2-3, with TRBD2 as a possible D gene (6 bases). Trimming took 0 bases from V and 4 from J, leaving 8 bases between them. Germline values: CDR1 ENHRY, CDR2 SYGVKD. The CDR3 covers 14 residues. The CDR3 loop reads CAISESGGPDTQYF. CDR3 DNA: TGTGCCATCAGTGAGTCCGGGGGTCCAGATACGCAGTATTTT.

This rearrangement joins TRBV4-2 to TRBJ1-3, with 9 bases matching TRBD1. The CDR3 runs 20 residues. The V gene end was trimmed by 4 bases and the J gene end by 0 bases; junction bases not matched to a gene: 16. Germline V gene data show CDR1 as LGHNA and CDR2 as YNFKEQ. CDR3 sequence: CASSLGGSGTGYHSGNTIYF. CDR3 nucleotide sequence: TGTGCCAGCAGCCTAGGGGGGTCCGGGACAGGGTACCACTCTGGAAACACCATATATTTT.

The chain combines TRBV4-1 with TRBJ1-2; TRBD1 matches 8 bases. The CDR3 is 14 residues long. J was trimmed by 2 bases and V by 11 bases; bases with no gene match: 10. CDR1 is MGHRA and CDR2 is YSYEKL in the germline V gene. The CDR3: CAGAQGDRNYGYTF. CDR3 DNA: TGCGCCGGCGCCCAAGGGGACAGGAACTATGGCTACACCTTC.

Turning to this clonotype: Being one base from a much bigger clone, this may be a read error. The chain couples TRBV2 to TRBJ2-3, with TRBD2 identical over 9 bases. V shed 2 bases and J 1 base; nucleotides not matched to a gene: 7. CDR1 SNHLY and CDR2 FYNNEI come from the germline V gene. This CDR3 contains 17 residues. The CDR3 sequence: CASSETLAGEGTDTQYF. The CDR3 bases are TGTGCCAGCAGTGAAACCTTAGCGGGAGAGGGCACAGATACGCAGTATTTT.

To note about this clonotype: The junction and the germline gene differ at one end; a read error may be behind it. The V gene is TRBV5-1, the J gene TRBJ1-2; 8 positions agree with TRBD1. CDR3 size: 13 residues. The germline V gene has CDR1 SGHRS and CDR2 YFSETQ. CDR3 sequence: CASTLDRVKGYTF. CDR3 DNA: TGCGCCAGCACCTTGGACAGGGTAAAGGGCTACACCTTC.

Only one count was recorded for this clonotype. The V gene is TRBV7-9, the J gene TRBJ2-3; 7 bases agree with TRBD2. In germline, CDR1 is SEHNR, CDR2 FQNEAQ (reference sequence). Trimming removed 5 bases from V and 2 bases from J; junction bases left unmatched: 7. This CDR3 comprises 15 residues. The CDR3 DNA reads as TGTGCCAGCAGCCTAAGACGGGGGGTCACAGATACGCAGTATTTT. Its translation: CASSLRRGVTDTQYF.

The genes are TRBV6-5 and TRBJ1-2; D call uncertain. Germline V lookup: CDR1 MNHEY, CDR2 SVGAGI. The CDR3 consists of 8 residues. V was clipped by 7 bases and J by 12 bases, with 6 bases between them. CDR3 sequence (DNA): TGTGCCAGCATGGGCCACACCTTC. Protein sequence: CASMGHTF.

The chain has TRBV4-2 and TRBJ1-2, with TRBD1 as a possible D gene (6 bases). CDR3 length equals 15 residues. The V gene's germline CDR1 is LGHNA and CDR2 YNFKEQ. V gave up 8 bases and J gave up 9 bases, with 25 bases separating them. CDR3 protein: CASGRDMGRGGCYTF. The CDR3, as DNA: TGTGCCAGCGGCCGAGATATGGGCAGGGGTGGTTGCTACACCTTC.

This chain uses TRBV11-2 with TRBJ2-1; D assignment may be TRBD1 or TRBD2 (5 bases each). This CDR3 has 13 residues. Germline-derived CDR1 and CDR2 are SGHAT and FQNNGV. Between the trimmed V and J ends, which lost 4 bases and 8 bases, there was a span of 12 bases. Here the CDR3 reads CASSSGGADEQFF. The CDR3, as DNA: TGTGCCAGCAGCTCTGGGGGAGCGGATGAGCAGTTCTTC.

Note on this clonotype: The CDR3 carries no conserved terminal phenylalanine or tryptophan, so it likely arises from a read error. This chain connects TRBV11-2 to TRBJ2-5; D remains ambiguous. Looked up from germline, CDR1 is SGHAT and CDR2 is FQNNGV. This CDR3 contains 16 residues. The CDR3 is CASSQTHGGGKEAQYS. The CDR3 DNA follows: TGTGCCAGCAGCCAAACTCATGGCGGTGGGAAAGAGGCCCAGTACTCC.

This clonotype occurred many times. For the CDR3, the DNA is TGTGCCAGCAGCTTAGCAGGGGGGACTGAAGCTTTCTTT. It specifies CASSLAGGTEAFF. The J gene is TRBJ1-1, the V gene TRBV11-3; 7 bases agree with TRBD1. From germline, CDR1 is SGHNT and CDR2 YENEEA. The CDR3 is 13 amino acids. V gave up 1 base and J gave up 5 bases; unmatched junction bases: 1. Full variable domain (outside the CDR3, taken from reference TRBV11-3 and TRBJ1-1): EAGVVQSPRYKIIEKKQPVAFWCNPISGHNTLYWYLQNLGQGPELLIRYENEEAVDDSQLPKDRFSAERLKGVDSTLKIQPAELGDSAVYLCASSLAGGTEAFFGQGTRLTVV.